The sequence of this T cell receptor beta chain was determined in a study of Ad26.COV2.S vaccination and SARS-CoV-2 variants. Treatment meaning: some 20 received Ad26.COV2.S at low or high dose, single or two shots; about 5 received placebo; per-sample allocation not given. The samples were gathered on day 63 after the first injection of vaccine or placebo. Only in-frame clones appear in the TCRdb table, and some are missing; sequencing was by immunoSEQ multiplex PCR. Of some 270,000 clones listed, roughly 85% are singletons. Germline V gives CDR1 GTSNPN, CDR2 SVGIG (reference sequence). There are 15 residues in the CDR3. Trimming left V 2 bases short and J 0 bases short, with 10 bases between. Turning to this clone: The identical CDR3 is also encoded by other nucleotide sequences in the sample.

The TCR sequence derives from a person aged 18-60 years who received the Ad26.COV2.S COVID-19 vaccine or a placebo. The rearrangement uses TRBV30 and TRBJ2-2; D gene ambiguous. Sequenced material: peripheral blood, taken in a trial of Ad26.COV2.S vaccine versus placebo. The CDR3 bases are TGTGCCTGGAGTCCGGAACGAGCGAACACCGGGGAGCTGTTTTTT. This sequence encodes CAWSPERANTGELFF.